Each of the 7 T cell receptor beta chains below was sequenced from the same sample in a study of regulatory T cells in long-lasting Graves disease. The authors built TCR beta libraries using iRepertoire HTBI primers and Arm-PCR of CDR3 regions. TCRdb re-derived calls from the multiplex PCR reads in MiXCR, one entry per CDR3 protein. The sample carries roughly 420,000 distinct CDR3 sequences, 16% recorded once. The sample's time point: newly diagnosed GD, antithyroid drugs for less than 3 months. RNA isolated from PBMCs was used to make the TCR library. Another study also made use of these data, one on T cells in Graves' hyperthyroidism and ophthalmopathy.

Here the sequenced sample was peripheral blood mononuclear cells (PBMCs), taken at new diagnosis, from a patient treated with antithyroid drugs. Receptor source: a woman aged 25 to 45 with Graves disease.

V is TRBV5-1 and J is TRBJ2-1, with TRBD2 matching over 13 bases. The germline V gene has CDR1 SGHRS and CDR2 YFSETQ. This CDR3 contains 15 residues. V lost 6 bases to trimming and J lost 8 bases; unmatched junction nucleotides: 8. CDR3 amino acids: CASTRGLAGAHEQFF. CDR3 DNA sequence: TGCGCCAGCACCCGTGGACTAGCGGGAGCACATGAGCAGTTCTTC.

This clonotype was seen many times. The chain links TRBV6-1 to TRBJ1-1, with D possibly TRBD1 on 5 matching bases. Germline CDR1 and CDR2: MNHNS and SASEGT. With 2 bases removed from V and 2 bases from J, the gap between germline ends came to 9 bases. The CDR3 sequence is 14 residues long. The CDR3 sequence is CASSETGINTEAFF. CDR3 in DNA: TGTGCCAGCAGTGAAACAGGAATAAACACTGAAGCTTTCTTT.

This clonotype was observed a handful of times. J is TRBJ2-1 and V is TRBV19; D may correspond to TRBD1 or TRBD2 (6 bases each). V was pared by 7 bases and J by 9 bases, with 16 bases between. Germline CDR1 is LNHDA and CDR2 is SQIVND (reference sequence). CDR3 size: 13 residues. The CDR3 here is CASIPTRGVEQFF. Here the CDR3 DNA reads TGTGCCAGTATCCCGACGAGGGGGGTTGAGCAGTTCTTC.

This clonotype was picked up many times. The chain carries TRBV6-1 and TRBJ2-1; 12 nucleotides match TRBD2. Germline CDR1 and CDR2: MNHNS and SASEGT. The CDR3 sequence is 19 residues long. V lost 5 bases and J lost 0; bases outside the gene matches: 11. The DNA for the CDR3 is TGTGCCAGCAGTCCACCGACTAGCGGGAGACCCCGCTCCTACAATGAGCAGTTCTTC. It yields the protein CASSPPTSGRPRSYNEQFF.

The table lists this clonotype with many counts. For the CDR3, the DNA is TGTGCCATCAGTGAGCGCGGCGGGACAGCGAACACTGAAGCTTTCTTT. Translation: CAISERGGTANTEAFF. The J gene is TRBJ1-1, the V gene TRBV10-3; 7 positions agree with TRBD1. J lost 1 base, V lost 2 bases, and 7 bases had no gene match. Germline values: CDR1 ENHRY, CDR2 SYGVKD. This CDR3 has 16 residues.

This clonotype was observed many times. CDR3 bases: TGTGCCAGCAGCCCAAGACAGGGGGAAGAGACCCAGTACTTC. Translated, it gives CASSPRQGEETQYF. The genes are TRBV3-1 and TRBJ2-5; 9 nucleotides match TRBD1. Trimming cost V 4 bases and J 3 bases; bases outside gene matches: 3. Germline V gene sequence: CDR1 LGHDT, CDR2 YNNKEL (reference sequence). CDR3 length: 14 amino acids.

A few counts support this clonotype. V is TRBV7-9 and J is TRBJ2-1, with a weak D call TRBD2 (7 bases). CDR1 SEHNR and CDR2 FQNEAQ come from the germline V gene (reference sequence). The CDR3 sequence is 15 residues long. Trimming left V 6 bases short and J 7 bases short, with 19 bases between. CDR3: CASSPLGSGTNEQFF. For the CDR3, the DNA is TGTGCCAGCAGTCCCTTGGGAAGCGGGACAAATGAGCAGTTCTTC.